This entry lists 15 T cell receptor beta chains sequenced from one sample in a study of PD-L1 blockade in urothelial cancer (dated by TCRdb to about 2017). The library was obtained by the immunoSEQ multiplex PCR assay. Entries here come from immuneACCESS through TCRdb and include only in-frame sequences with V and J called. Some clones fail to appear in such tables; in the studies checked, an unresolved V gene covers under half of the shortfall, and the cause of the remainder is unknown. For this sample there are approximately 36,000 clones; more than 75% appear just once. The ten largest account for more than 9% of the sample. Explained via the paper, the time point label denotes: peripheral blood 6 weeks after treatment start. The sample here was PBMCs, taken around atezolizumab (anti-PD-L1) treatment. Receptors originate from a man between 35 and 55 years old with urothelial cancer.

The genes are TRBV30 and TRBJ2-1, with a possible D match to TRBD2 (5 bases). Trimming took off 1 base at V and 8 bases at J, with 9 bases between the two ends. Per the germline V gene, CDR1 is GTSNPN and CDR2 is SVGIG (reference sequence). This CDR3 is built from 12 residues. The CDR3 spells CAWSDFGDEQFF. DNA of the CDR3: TGTGCCTGGAGTGACTTCGGGGATGAGCAGTTCTTC.

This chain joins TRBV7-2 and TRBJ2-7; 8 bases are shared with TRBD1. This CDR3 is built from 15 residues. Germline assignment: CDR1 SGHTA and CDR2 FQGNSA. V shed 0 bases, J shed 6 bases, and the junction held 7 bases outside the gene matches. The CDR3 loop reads CASSLAAGGRVEQYF. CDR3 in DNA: TGTGCCAGCAGCTTAGCGGCAGGGGGCAGGGTCGAGCAGTACTTC. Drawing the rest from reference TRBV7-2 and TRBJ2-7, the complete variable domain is GAGVSQSPSNKVTEKGKDVELRCDPISGHTALYWYRQSLGQGLEFLIYFQGNSAPDKSGLPSDRFSAERTGGSVSTLTIQRTQQEDSAVYLCASSLAAGGRVEQYFGPGTRLTVT.

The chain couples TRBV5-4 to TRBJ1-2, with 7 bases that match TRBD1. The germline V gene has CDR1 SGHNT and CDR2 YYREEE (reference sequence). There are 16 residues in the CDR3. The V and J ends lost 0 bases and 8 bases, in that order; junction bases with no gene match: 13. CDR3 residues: CASSLEGTRQGEGYTF. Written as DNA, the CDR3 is TGTGCCAGCAGCTTGGAGGGTACGAGGCAGGGGGAAGGCTACACCTTC.

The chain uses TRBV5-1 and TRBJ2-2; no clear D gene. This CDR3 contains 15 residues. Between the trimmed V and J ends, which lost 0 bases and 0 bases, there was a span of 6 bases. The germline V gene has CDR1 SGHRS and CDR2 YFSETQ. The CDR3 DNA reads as TGCGCCAGCAGCTTGGGGCACGCGAACACCGGGGAGCTGTTTTTT. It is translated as CASSLGHANTGELFF.

Here the CDR3 reads CASSHRQGGNQPQHF. In DNA, the CDR3 is TGTGCCAGCAGCCACCGACAGGGAGGCAATCAGCCCCAGCATTTT. The chain employs TRBV5-8 and TRBJ1-5, with TRBD1 matching 7 bases. CDR3 size: 15 residues. After removal of 4 bases from V and 2 bases from J, the junction contained 6 bases not matched to a gene. Germline V lookup: CDR1 SGHTS, CDR2 YDEGEE.

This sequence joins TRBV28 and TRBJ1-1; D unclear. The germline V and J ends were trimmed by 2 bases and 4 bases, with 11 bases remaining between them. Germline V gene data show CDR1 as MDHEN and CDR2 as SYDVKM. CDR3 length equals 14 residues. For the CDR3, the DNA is TGTGCCAGCAGTTTAGGGAGGACGAGCACTGAAGCTTTCTTT. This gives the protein CASSLGRTSTEAFF. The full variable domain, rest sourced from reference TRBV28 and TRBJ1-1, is DVKVTQSSRYLVKRTGEKVFLECVQDMDHENMFWYRQDPGLGLRLIYFSYDVKMKEKGDIPEGYSVSREKKERFSLILESASTNQTSMYLCASSLGRTSTEAFFGQGTRLTVV.

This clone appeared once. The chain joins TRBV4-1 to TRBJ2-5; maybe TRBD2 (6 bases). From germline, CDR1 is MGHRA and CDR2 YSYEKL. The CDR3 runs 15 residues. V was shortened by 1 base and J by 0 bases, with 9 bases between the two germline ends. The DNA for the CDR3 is TGCGCCAGCAGCCAAGCAGGAGGGGACCAAGAGACCCAGTACTTC. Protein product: CASSQAGGDQETQYF.

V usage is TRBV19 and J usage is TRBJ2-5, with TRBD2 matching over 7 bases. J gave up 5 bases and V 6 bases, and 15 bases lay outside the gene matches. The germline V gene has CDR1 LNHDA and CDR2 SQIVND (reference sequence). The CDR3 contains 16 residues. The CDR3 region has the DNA TGTGCCAGTAGGTCCGGGGCTAGCGGAAAGTGGGAGACCCAGTACTTC. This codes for CASRSGASGKWETQYF.

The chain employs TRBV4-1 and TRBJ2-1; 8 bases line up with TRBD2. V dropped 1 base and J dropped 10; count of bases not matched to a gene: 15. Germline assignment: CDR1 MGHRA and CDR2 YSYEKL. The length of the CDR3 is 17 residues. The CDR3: CASSQGGGLERGGEQFF. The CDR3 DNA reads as TGCGCCAGCAGCCAAGGCGGGGGGCTAGAGAGGGGGGGCGAGCAGTTCTTC.

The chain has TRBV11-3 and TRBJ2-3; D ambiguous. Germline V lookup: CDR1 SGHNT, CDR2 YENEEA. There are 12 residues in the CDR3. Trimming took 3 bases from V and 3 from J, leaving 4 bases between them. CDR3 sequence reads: CASSFSTDTQYF. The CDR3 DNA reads TGTGCCAGCAGCTTTTCTACAGATACGCAGTATTTT.

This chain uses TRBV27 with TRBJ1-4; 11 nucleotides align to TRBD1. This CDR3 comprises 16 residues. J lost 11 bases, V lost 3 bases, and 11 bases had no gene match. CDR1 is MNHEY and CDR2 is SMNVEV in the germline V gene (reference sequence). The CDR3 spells CASSFQGQGANGKLFF. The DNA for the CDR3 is TGTGCCAGCAGTTTTCAAGGACAGGGGGCGAATGGGAAACTGTTTTTT.

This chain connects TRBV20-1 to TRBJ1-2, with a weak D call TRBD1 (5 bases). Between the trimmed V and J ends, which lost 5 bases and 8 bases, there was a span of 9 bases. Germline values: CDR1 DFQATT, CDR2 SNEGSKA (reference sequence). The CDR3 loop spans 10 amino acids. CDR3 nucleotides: TGCAGTGCTCCGCGGGGGGGCTACACCTTC. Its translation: CSAPRGGYTF.

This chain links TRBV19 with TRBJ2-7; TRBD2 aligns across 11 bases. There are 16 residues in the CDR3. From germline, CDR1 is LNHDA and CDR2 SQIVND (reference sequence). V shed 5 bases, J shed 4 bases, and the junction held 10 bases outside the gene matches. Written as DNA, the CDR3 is TGTGCCAGTAGTGGTCTAGCGGGAGGACAGGGTTACGAGCAGTACTTC. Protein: CASSGLAGGQGYEQYF.

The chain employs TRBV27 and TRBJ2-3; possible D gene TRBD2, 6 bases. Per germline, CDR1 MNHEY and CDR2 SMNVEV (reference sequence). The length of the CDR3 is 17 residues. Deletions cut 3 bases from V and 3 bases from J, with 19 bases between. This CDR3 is CASSFLTRDALTDTQYF. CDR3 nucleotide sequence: TGTGCCAGCAGTTTTCTAACGCGGGACGCCTTGACAGATACGCAGTATTTT.

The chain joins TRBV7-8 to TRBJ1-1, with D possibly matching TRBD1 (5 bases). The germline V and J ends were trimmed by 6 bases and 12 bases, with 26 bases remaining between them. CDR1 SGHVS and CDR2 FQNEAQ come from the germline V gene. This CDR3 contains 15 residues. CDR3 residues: CASSYTTGGAGETFF. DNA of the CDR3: TGTGCCAGCAGTTATACAACCGGCGGGGCTGGGGAAACTTTCTTT. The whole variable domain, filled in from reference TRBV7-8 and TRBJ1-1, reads GAGVSQSPRYKVAKRGQDVALRCDPISGHVSLFWYQQALGQGPEFLTYFQNEAQLDKSGLPSDRFFAERPEGSVSTLKIQRTQQEDSAVYLCASSYTTGGAGETFFGQGTRLTVV.